This TCR beta chain comes out of a study of blood T cell repertoires in COVID-19 (dated by TCRdb to about 2020). Broadly, across the study: The collaborator samples originated in the United States, Italy and Spain and spanned the acute and convalescent phases of COVID-19. Deeply sampled blood TCRbeta repertoires from subjects exposed to, actively infected with, or recovered from COVID-19 were included in the dataset. The repertoires were released in a freely available public database meant as a resource for research on the immune response to SARS-CoV-2. Sample metadata almost always included a de-identified subject ID, COVID-19 status, age in years and sex. Samples were obtained from the ongoing ImmuneRACE study (first 160 participants) and from some 1,300 subjects provided by 6 global collaborators. The prospective study material was composed of cDNA or gDNA derived from T cells, B-cell-depleted T cells, or PBMCs. Where available, HLA class I and class II types were taken from metadata supplied by the sample provider and were not determined by assay-based typing. Overall results and qualifications from the work: The amount of clinical and demographic metadata varied by source and participant and was provided uncurated.

Concerning this clone itself: Its antigen specificity is not known. No qualities accompany the bases; no much larger clone lies one base away.

The immunoSEQ Assay, a bias-controlled multiplex PCR, was used to amplify TCRbeta CDR3 regions from genomic DNA. On the study's bioinformatics: The number of nucleated cells in each sample was estimated from the amplification of reference gene primers within the assay. To quantify the absolute abundance of each unique TCRbeta CDR3 rearrangement, sequence reads were collapsed and filtered. For each sample, productive Simpson clonality was calculated as the square root of Simpson's diversity index over productive rearrangements. Drawn from immuneACCESS, this table holds only the in-frame rearrangements with V and J called that TCRdb kept. Clones are partly lost; checked studies trace under half to an unresolved V gene and leave the rest unexplained. V and J calls and clone size come straight from that table; D and trimming were deduced from the DNA. Recorded for this sample are about 140,000 clones; roughly 88% of them occurred a single time. The top ten clones comprise over 1.5% of the sample.

The collaborating institutions used their own protocols to collect whole blood in K2EDTA tubes. For TCRbeta analysis, collaborators shipped samples as frozen whole blood, isolated PBMCs, or DNA extracted from either of those sample types. The CDR3 sequence holds 18 residues, the cysteine and phenylalanine included. Here the CDR3 DNA is all that survives: 54 bases in frame from base 1. Between the V and J ends, shortened by 7 bases and 0 bases respectively, the junction contains 22 bases. For CDR1 and CDR2, the germline V gene (reference sequence) lists LNHDA and SQIVND. Here the chain combines TRBV19 and TRBJ1-5, with a weak D call of TRBD1 (6 bases match). This sequence originates from a woman between 55 and 75 years old with acute or convalescent COVID-19. Sequencing was performed on peripheral blood. The base sequence is TGTGCCAGTACCGACATACCTTGGACAGTAGATAGCAATCAGCCCCAGCATTTT. Its amino acids are CASTDIPWTVDSNQPQHF.